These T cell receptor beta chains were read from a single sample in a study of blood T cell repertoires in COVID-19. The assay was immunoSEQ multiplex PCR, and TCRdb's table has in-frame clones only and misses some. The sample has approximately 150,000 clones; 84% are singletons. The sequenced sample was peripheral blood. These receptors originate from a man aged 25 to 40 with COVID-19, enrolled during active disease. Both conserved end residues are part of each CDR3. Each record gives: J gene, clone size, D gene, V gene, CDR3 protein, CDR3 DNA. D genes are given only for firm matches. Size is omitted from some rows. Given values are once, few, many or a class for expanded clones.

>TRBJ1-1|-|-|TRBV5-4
CASSLRVVDTEAFF
TGTGCCAGCAGCCTGAGGGTAGTAGACACTGAAGCTTTCTTT
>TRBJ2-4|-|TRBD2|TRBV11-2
CASSPLPVRAGGPENIQYF
TGTGCCAGCAGCCCCCTCCCGGTTAGAGCGGGAGGGCCCGAAAACATTCAGTACTTC
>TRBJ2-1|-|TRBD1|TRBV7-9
CASSSQGAAEQFF
TGTGCCAGCAGCTCACAGGGGGCTGCTGAGCAGTTCTTC
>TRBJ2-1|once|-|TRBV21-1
CASSKAPSGGPGRSYNEQFF
TGTGCCAGCAGCAAAGCTCCTAGCGGGGGCCCCGGCAGGTCCTACAATGAGCAGTTCTTC
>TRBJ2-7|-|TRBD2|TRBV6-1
CASSEAGESSEQYF
TGTGCCAGCAGTGAGGCGGGAGAAAGTAGCGAGCAGTACTTC
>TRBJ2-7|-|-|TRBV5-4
CASSLEQGTRNEQYF
TGTGCCAGCAGCTTGGAACAGGGGACTAGGAACGAGCAGTACTTC
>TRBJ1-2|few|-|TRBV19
CASSHSGTGYGYTF
TGTGCCAGTAGCCACTCGGGCACAGGCTATGGCTACACCTTC
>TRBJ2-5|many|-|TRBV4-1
CASSLRVGETQYF
TGCGCCAGCAGCCTCAGGGTAGGGGAGACCCAGTACTTC
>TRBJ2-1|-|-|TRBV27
CASSFSRANEQFF
TGTGCCAGCAGTTTCTCCAGGGCCAATGAGCAGTTCTTC
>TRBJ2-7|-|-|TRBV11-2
CASSLDGQSVYEQYF
TGTGCCAGCAGCTTAGATGGACAGAGCGTATACGAGCAGTACTTC
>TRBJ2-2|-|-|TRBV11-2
CASSSWAVRAGELFF
TGTGCCAGCAGCTCCTGGGCCGTTCGCGCCGGGGAGCTGTTTTTT
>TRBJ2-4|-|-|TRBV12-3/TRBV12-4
CASSFSGDIQYF
TGTGCCAGCAGTTTTTCGGGGGACATTCAGTACTTC
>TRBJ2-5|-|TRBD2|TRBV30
CAWSERGLAGARETQYF
TGTGCCTGGAGTGAGAGGGGGCTAGCGGGAGCTCGAGAGACCCAGTACTTC
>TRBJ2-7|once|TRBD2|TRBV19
CASSIARLAEGYEQYF
TGTGCCAGTAGTATAGCCCGACTAGCGGAGGGCTACGAGCAGTACTTC
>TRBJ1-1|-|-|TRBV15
CATSREGGAEAFF
TGTGCCACCAGCAGAGAGGGAGGGGCTGAAGCTTTCTTT
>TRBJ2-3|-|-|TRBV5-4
CASSLAQGTDTQYF
TGTGCCAGCAGCTTGGCACAGGGTACAGATACGCAGTATTTT
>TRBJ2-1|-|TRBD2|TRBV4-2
CASSTSGGNYNEQFF
TGTGCCAGCAGCACTAGCGGGGGGAACTACAATGAGCAGTTCTTC